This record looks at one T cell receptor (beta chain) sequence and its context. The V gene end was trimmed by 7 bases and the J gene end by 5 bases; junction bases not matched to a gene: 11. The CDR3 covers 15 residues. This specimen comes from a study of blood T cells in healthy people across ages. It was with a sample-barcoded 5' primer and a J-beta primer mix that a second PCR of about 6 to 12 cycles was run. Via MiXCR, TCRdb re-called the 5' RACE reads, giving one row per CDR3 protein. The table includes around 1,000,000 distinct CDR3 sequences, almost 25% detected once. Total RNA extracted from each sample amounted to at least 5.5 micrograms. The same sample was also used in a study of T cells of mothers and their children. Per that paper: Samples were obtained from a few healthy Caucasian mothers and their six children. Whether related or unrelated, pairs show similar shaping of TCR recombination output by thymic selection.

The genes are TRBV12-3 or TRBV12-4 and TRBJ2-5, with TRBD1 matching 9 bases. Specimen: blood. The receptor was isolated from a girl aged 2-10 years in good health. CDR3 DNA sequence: TGTGCCAGCACCTCGTCGGGACAGGGATGGGAGACCCAGTACTTC. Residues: CASTSSGQGWETQYF.